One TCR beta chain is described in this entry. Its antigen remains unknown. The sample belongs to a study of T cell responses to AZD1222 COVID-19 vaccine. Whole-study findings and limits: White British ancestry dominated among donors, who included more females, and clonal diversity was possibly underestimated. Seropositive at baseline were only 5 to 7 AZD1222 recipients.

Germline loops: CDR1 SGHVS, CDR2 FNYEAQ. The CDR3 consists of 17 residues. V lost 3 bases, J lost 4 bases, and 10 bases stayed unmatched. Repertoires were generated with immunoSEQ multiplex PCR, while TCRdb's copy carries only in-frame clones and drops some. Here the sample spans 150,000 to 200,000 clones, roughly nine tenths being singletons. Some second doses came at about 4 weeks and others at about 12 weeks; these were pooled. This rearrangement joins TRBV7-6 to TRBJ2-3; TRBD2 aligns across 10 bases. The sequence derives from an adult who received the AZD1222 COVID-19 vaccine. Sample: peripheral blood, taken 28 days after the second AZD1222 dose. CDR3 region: CASSFIAGGGKADTQYF. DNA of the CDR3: TGTGCCAGCAGCTTTATAGCGGGAGGAGGAAAAGCAGATACGCAGTATTTT. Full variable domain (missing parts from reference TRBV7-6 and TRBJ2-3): GAGVSQSPRYKVTKRGQDVALRCDPISGHVSLYWYRQALGQGPEFLTYFNYEAQQDKSGLPNDRFSAERPEGSISTLTIQRTEQRDSAMYRCASSFIAGGGKADTQYFGPGTRLTVL.